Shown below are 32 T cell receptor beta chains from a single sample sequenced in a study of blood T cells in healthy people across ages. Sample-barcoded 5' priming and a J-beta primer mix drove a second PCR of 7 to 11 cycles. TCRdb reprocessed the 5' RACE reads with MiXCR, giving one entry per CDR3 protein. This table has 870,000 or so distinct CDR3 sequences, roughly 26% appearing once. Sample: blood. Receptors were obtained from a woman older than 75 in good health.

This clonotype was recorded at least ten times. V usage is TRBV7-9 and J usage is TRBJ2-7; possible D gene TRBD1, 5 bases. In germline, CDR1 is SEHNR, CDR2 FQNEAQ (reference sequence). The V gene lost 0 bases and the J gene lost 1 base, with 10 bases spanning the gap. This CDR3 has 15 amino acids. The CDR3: CASSLAPRGSYEQYF. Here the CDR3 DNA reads TGTGCCAGCAGCTTAGCGCCAAGGGGATCCTACGAGCAGTACTTC. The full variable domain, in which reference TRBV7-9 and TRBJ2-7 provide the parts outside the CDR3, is DTGVSQNPRHKITKRGQNVTFRCDPISEHNRLYWYRQTLGQGPEFLTYFQNEAQLEKSRLLSDRFSAERPKGSFSTLEIQRTEQGDSAMYLCASSLAPRGSYEQYFGPGTRLTVT.

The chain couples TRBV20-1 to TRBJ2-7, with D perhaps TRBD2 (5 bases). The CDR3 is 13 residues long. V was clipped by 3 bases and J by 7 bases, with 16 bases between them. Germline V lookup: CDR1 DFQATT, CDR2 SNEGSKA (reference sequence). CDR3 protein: CSASSLAPGEQYF. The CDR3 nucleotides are TGCAGTGCTAGCAGCCTAGCCCCGGGAGAGCAGTACTTC.

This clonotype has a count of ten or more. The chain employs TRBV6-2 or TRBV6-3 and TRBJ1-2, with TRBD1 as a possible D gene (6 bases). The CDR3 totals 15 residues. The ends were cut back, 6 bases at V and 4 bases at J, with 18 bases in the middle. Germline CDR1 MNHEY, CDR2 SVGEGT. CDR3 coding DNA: TGTGCCAGCAGGGCGGACAGACCCTCGTTCTATGGCTACACCTTC. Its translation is CASRADRPSFYGYTF.

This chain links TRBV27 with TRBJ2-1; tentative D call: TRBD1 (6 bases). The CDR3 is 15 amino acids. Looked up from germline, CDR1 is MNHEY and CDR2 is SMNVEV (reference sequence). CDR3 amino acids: CATRCSPRGYNEQFF. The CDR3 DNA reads TGTGCTACCCGATGTAGTCCCAGGGGCTACAATGAGCAGTTCTTC.

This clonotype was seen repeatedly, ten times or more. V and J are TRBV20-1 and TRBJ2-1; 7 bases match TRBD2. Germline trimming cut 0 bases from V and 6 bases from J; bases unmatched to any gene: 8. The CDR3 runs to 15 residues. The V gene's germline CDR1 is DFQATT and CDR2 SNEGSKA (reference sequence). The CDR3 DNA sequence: TGCAGTGCTAGAGATTCAGGACTAGGCGCCAATGAGCAGTTCTTC. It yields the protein CSARDSGLGANEQFF.

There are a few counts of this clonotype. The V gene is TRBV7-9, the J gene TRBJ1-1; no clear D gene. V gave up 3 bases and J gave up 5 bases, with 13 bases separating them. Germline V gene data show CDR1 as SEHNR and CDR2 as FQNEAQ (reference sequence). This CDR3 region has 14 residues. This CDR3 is CASSFRASGTEAFF. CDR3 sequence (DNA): TGTGCCAGCAGCTTCCGGGCTAGTGGTACTGAAGCTTTCTTT.

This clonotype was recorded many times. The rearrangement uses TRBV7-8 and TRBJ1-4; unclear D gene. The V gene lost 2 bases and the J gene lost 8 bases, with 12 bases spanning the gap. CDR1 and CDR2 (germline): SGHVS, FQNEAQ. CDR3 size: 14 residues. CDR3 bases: TGTGCCAGCAGCTTAAGTGTGGTTGGAGAAAAACTGTTTTTT. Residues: CASSLSVVGEKLFF.

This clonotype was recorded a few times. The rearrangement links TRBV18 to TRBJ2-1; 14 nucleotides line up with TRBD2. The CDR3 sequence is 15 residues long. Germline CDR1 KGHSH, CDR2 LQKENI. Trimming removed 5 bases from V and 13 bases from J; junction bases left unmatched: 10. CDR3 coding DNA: TGTGCCAGCTCAACCGGGACTAGCGGGGGCTATGGACAGTTCTTC. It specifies CASSTGTSGGYGQFF.

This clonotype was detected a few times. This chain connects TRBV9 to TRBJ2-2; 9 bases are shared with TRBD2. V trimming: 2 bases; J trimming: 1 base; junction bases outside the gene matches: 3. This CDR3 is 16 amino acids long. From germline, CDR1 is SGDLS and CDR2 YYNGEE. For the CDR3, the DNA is TGTGCCAGCAGCGTTGGAGCGGGGGGGAACACCGGGGAGCTGTTTTTT. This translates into CASSVGAGGNTGELFF. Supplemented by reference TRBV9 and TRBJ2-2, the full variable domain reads DSGVTQTPKHLITATGQRVTLRCSPRSGDLSVYWYQQSLDQGLQFLIQYYNGEERAKGNILERFSAQQFPDLHSELNLSSLELGDSALYFCASSVGAGGNTGELFFGEGSRLTVL.

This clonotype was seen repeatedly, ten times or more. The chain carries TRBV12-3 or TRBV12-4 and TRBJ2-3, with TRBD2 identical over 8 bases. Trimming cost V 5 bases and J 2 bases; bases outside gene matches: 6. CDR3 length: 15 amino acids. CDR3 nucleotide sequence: TGTGCCAGCAGTCCCCGACTAGCGAACACAGATACGCAGTATTTT. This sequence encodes CASSPRLANTDTQYF.

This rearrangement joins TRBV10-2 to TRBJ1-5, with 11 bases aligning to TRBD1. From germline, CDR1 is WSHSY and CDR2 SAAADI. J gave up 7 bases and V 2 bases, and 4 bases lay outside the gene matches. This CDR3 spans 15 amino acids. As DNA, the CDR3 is TGCGCCAGCAGTGAGCCAGGGACAGGGGGGCAGCCCCAGCATTTT. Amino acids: CASSEPGTGGQPQHF.

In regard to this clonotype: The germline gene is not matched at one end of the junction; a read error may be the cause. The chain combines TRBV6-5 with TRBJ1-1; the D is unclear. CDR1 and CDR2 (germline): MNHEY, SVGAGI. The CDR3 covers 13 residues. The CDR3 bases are TGTGCCAACAGTTACCAAGGATCTGCTGAAGCTTTCTTT. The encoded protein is CANSYQGSAEAFF.

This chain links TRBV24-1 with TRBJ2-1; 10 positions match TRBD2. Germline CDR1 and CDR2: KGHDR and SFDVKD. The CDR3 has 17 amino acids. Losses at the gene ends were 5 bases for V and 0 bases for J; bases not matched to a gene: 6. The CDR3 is CATSGLAGESSYNEQFF. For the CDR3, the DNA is TGTGCCACCAGTGGGCTAGCGGGGGAGAGCTCCTACAATGAGCAGTTCTTC.

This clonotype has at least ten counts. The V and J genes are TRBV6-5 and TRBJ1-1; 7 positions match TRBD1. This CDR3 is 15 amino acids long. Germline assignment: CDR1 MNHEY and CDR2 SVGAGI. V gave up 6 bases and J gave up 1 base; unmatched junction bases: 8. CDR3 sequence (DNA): TGTGCCAGCAGATCCGCGACAGGGCCGAACACTGAAGCTTTCTTT. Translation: CASRSATGPNTEAFF.

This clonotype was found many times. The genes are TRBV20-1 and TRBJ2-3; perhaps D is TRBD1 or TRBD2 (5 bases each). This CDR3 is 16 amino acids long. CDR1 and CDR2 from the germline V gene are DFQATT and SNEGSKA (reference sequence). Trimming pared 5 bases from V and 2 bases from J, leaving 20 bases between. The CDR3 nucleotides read TGCAGTGCTTGGGATGACAGATTGGGACCCACAGATACGCAGTATTTT. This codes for CSAWDDRLGPTDTQYF.

CDR3 DNA: TGTGCCAGCAGCGCGTCGACAGGGCACAATGAGCAGTACTTC. It codes for CASSASTGHNEQYF. This chain joins TRBV9 and TRBJ2-5, with 7 bases fitting TRBD1. CDR3 length: 14 residues. The V and J ends lost 3 bases and 11 bases, in that order; junction bases with no gene match: 13. The germline CDR1 and CDR2 sequences are SGDLS and YYNGEE.

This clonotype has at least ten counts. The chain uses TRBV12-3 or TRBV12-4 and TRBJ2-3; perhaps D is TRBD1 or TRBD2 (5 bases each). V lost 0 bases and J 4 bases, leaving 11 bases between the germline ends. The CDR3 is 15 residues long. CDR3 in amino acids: CASSLAGVRADTQYF. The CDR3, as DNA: TGTGCCAGCAGTTTAGCGGGGGTGAGAGCAGATACGCAGTATTTT.

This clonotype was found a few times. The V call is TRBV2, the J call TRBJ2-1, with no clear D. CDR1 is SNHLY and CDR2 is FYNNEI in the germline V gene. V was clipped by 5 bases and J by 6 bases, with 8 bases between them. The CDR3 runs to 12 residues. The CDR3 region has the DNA TGTGCCAGCAGTCTTACAATCAATGAGCAGTTCTTC. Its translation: CASSLTINEQFF.

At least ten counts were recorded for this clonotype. The CDR3 loop reads CASSLPGNGNEQFF. The CDR3 DNA reads as TGCGCCAGCAGCTTACCAGGTAATGGCAATGAGCAGTTCTTC. V usage is TRBV5-1 and J usage is TRBJ2-1; D remains ambiguous. This CDR3 has 14 amino acids. The V end lost 2 bases, the J end lost 6 bases, and 12 bases lay between the germline ends. CDR1 and CDR2 from the germline V gene are SGHRS and YFSETQ.

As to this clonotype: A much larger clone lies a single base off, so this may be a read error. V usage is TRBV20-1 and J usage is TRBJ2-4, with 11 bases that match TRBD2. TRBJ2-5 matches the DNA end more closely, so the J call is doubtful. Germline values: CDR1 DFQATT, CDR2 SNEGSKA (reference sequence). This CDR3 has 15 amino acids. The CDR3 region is CSARRLAGSWETQYF. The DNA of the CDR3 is TGCAGTGCTAGACGACTAGCGGGGAGTTGGGAGACCCAGTACTTC.

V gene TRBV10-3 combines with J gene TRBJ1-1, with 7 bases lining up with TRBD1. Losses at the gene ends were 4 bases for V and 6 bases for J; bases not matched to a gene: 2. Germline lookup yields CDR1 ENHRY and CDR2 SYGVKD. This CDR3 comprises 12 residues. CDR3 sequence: CAISGTGPEAFF. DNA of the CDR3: TGTGCCATCAGTGGGACAGGCCCTGAAGCTTTCTTT.

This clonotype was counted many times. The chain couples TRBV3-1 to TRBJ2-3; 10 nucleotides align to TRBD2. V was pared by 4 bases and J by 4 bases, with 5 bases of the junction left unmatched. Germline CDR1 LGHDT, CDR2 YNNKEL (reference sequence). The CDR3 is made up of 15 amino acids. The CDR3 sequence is CASSPRGTSADTQYF. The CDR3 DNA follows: TGTGCCAGCAGCCCCCGAGGGACTAGCGCAGATACGCAGTATTTT.

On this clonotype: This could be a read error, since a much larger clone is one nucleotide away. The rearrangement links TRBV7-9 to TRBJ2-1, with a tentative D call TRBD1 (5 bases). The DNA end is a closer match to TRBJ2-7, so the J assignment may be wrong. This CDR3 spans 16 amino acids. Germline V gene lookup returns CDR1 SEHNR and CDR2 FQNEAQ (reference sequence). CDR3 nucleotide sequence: TGTGCCAGCAGTCGACGGAAGGGGATGACCTACAATGAGCAGTACTTC. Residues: CASSRRKGMTYNEQYF.

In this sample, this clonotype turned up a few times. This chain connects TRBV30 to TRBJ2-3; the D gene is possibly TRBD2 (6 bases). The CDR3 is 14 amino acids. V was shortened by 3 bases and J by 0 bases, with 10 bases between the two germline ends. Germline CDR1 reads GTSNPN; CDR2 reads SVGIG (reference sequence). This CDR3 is CAWRVAGSTDTQYF. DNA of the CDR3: TGTGCCTGGAGAGTGGCGGGGAGCACAGATACGCAGTATTTT.

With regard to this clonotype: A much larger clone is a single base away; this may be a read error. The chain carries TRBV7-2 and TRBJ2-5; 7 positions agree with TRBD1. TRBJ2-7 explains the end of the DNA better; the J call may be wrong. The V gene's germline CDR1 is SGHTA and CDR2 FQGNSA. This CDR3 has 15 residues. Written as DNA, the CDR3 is TGTGCCAGCAGCTTACCGGACAGGCTAAGGTACGAGCAGTACTTC. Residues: CASSLPDRLRYEQYF.

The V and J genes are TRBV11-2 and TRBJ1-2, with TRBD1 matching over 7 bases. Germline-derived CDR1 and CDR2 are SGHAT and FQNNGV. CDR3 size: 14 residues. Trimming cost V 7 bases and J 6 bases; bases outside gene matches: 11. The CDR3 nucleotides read TGTGCCAGCACGTCGACAGGGCTCGTCGATGGCTACACCTTC. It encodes CASTSTGLVDGYTF.

CDR3 sequence reads: CASSAWDNSYEQYF. The CDR3 DNA reads as TGTGCCAGCAGCGCCTGGGACAACTCCTACGAGCAGTACTTC. The V gene is TRBV9, the J gene TRBJ2-7; possibly TRBD1 for D (6 bases). The CDR3 is 14 amino acids. The germline gives CDR1 SGDLS, CDR2 YYNGEE. Trimming took off 3 bases at V and 0 bases at J, with 10 bases between the two ends.

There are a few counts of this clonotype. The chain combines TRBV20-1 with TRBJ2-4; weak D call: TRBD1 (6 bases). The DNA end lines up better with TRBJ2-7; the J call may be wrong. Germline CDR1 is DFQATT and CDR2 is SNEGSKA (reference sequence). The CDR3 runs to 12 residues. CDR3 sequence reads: CSASRQGYEQYF. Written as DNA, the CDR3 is TGCAGTGCTAGTCGGCAGGGGTACGAGCAGTACTTC.

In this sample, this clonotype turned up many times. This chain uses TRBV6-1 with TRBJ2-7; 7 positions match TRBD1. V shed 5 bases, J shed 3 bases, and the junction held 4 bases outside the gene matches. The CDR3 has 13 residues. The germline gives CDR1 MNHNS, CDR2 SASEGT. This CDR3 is CASSQGGVYEQYF. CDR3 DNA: TGTGCCAGCAGTCAAGGGGGCGTCTACGAGCAGTACTTC.

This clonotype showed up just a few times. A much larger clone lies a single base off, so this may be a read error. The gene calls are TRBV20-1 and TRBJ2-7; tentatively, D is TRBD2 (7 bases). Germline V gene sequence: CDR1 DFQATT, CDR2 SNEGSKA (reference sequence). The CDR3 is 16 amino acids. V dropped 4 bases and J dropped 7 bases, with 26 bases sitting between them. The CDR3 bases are TGCAGTGCTATCCCCTCTGAGAGGGGGGGCCGTAGAGAGCAGTACTTC. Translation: CSAIPSERGGRREQYF.

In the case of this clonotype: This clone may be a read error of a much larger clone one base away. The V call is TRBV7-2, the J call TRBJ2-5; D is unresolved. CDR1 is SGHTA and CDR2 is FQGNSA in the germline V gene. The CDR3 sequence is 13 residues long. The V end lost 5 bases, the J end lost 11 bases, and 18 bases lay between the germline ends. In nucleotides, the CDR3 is TGTGCCAGCAGCGGGCGACTCACCAATGAGCAGTACTTC. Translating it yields CASSGRLTNEQYF.

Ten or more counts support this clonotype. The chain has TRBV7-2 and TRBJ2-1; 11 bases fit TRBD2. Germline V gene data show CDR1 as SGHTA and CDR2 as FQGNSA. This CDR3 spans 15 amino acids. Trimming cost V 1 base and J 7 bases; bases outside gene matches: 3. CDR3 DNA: TGTGCCAGCAGCTTAGTGAGGACTAGCGGGAATGAGCAGTTCTTC. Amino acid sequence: CASSLVRTSGNEQFF.